This T cell receptor (beta chain) was profiled in a study of cytomegalovirus exposure and HLA in healthy donors. Study-level results: TCR beta chain V- and J-gene trimming was linked, in a later analysis, to a missense variant in DCLRE1C.

CDR1 is SGHRS, CDR2 YFSETQ, per germline. The CDR3 extends over 14 amino acids. V lost 1 base and J lost 0, with 7 bases in between. The study ran its PCR with 60 Vbeta and 13 Jbeta primers. Data came from immunoSEQ multiplex PCR; TCRdb stores just in-frame clones and leaves some out. The sample has 60,000 to 70,000 clones. Note on this clone: What it binds is not known.

Sequenced sample: PBMCs. The sequence derives from a man between 25 and 39 years old in good health and CMV-seropositive. This chain joins TRBV5-1 and TRBJ1-1; the D is unclear. The CDR3 spells CASSLNSLNTEAFF. Written as DNA, the CDR3 is TGCGCCAGCAGCTTGAACAGCCTGAACACTGAAGCTTTCTTT.